This paragraph reports one T cell receptor (beta chain). Its antigen is unknown. No base quality values were provided; no much bigger clone lies one nucleotide off. The data belong to a study of PD-1 blockade in classical Hodgkin lymphoma (dated by TCRdb to 2020 to 2021). Turning to the overall study: Nivolumab dosing was 3 mg/kg intravenously every 2 weeks, continuing until either disease progression or unacceptable toxicity. To define a peripheral blood immune signature of response to PD-1 blockade in classical Hodgkin lymphoma, the study combined TCR beta sequencing with CyTOF.

Study-level results and caveats: The study covered only a single clinical trial cohort, and the causes of the repertoire differences, possibly disease activity or prior therapy, were still not defined. By C4D1, a significant rise was seen in CD4+ TCR diversity but not in CD8+ TCR diversity (p=0.0027 vs p=0.16), and the rise was most apparent among complete responders (p=0.02). Diversity was lower in patients who began nivolumab less than 1 year after ASCT, so these patients were left out of later analyses to avoid confounding by immune reconstitution. Baseline diversity similar to that of newly diagnosed patients was observed in trial patients achieving complete response, whereas significantly lower diversity was observed in partial responders and progressors. Newly diagnosed patients were reported to have lower baseline TCR diversity than healthy donors, and relapsed/refractory patients were reported to have lower baseline TCR diversity still.

Genomic DNA was isolated using the Qiagen DNeasy kit from unsorted PBMCs as well as from negatively selected CD4+ and CD8+ fractions. TCR beta CDR3 regions were subjected to amplification by immunoSEQ multiplex PCR with primers that anneal to V and J segments. A synthetic immune receptor repertoire was used to minimize amplification bias, and any residual bias was removed computationally once sequencing was done. The authors processed their data as follows. Repertoire diversity was quantified as the Shannon entropy index using custom Python scripts. Unsorted, CD4+ and CD8+ repertoires were examined separately, except in combined analyses, for which CD4+ and CD8+ sequences were merged in silico. Clonal expansion was defined as a frequency increase of at least 2-fold after treatment compared with C1D1, and clones undetected at baseline were assigned a pseudocount of 0.5. Clones with 0 or 1 copy at C1D1 were defined as singleton clones, while clones with 2 or more copies were defined as non-singleton clones. Clones expanded in unsorted samples were labelled as CD4+, CD8+ or unknown by matching protein sequences in sorted samples from the same patient. Diversity changes from C1D1 to C4D1 were tested in paired samples using Wilcoxon tests. The source is immuneACCESS, and TCRdb retained only in-frame sequences with V and J called. Part of the clones is not carried over; for the studies checked, unresolved V genes explain less than half of this, and the remainder is unexplained. V and J calls and clone size are given by that table; D and trimming were obtained from the DNA. The table for this sample lists tens of thousands of clones; 81% of them were counted only once. 15% to 20% of the sample is in the top ten clones.

The time point label on this specimen signifies: cycle 1 day 1 (C1D1), immediately before nivolumab initiation. Every trial patient had relapsed following autologous stem cell transplantation, and prior brentuximab vedotin exposure was what differed among cohorts A, B and C. A total of approximately 51 patients with relapsed/refractory classical Hodgkin lymphoma made up the trial cohort, and each patient's best overall response was complete response, partial response or progressive disease. Single-agent nivolumab was administered to trial patients in the multi-cohort phase II CheckMate 205 trial. Best overall response was determined by an independent review committee according to the 2007 International Working Group response criteria. PBMCs from the trial were collected at three points: immediately before nivolumab initiation (C1D1), and during therapy at cycle 2 day 1 and cycle 4 day 1. Peripheral blood was collected in 8 mL Vacutainer Cell Preparation Tubes, from which PBMCs were isolated by centrifugation and then cryopreserved.

Its CDR3 holds 13 amino acids, cysteine through phenylalanine. The kept DNA is CDR3 alone, 39 bases in frame from the first base. Based on the germline V gene (reference sequence), the CDR1 and CDR2 sequences are SGHNT and YYREEE. A distance of 10 bases separates the germline ends of V and J, which lose 3 bases and 3 bases respectively. Here the sequenced sample was peripheral blood mononuclear cells (PBMCs), taken at baseline. The sequence came from a human donor with classical Hodgkin lymphoma. Recombination linked TRBV5-4 to TRBJ2-7; TRBD2 is perhaps the D gene, given 5 matching bases. The CDR3 is CASSSRTRYEQYF. DNA sequence: TGTGCCAGCAGCTCCCGGACTCGCTACGAGCAGTACTTC.